The 22 T cell receptor beta chains below come from one sample, sequenced in a study of blood T cell repertoires in COVID-19. Data came from immunoSEQ multiplex PCR; TCRdb stores just in-frame clones and leaves some out. The data contain 400,000 to 450,000 clones, around 88% of them singletons. Sequences were obtained from peripheral blood. The receptors derive from a woman in her forties or fifties with COVID-19, enrolled during active disease.

This chain joins TRBV27 and TRBJ2-5; D gene unclear. CDR1 MNHEY and CDR2 SMNVEV come from the germline V gene (reference sequence). The V gene lost 2 bases and the J gene lost 4 bases, with 14 bases spanning the gap. The CDR3 length is 15 residues. The CDR3 DNA reads as TGTGCCAGCAGTTTAGTACCCCCCCCCGGAGAGACCCAGTACTTC. Translating gives CASSLVPPPGETQYF.

J is TRBJ2-5 and V is TRBV15; perhaps TRBD2 as D (6 bases). V was pared by 5 bases and J by 1 base, with 14 bases between. The CDR3 spans 15 residues. Germline V lookup: CDR1 LNHNV, CDR2 YYDKDF (reference sequence). CDR3 sequence (DNA): TGTGCCACCAGCGGACCCGGAGGGATCCAAGAGACCCAGTACTTC. It translates to CATSGPGGIQETQYF. The full variable domain, rest sourced from reference TRBV15 and TRBJ2-5, is DAMVIQNPRYQVTQFGKPVTLSCSQTLNHNVMYWYQQKSSQAPKLLFHYYDKDFNNEADTPDNFQSRRPNTSFCFLDIRSPGLGDTAMYLCATSGPGGIQETQYFGPGTRLLVL.

The J gene is TRBJ2-1, the V gene TRBV5-4; D perhaps matches TRBD1 (5 bases). CDR1 is SGHNT and CDR2 is YYREEE in the germline V gene (reference sequence). The germline V and J ends were trimmed by 0 bases and 8 bases, with 9 bases remaining between them. This CDR3 has 13 amino acids. CDR3 amino acids: CASSLAGKDEQFF. CDR3 bases: TGTGCCAGCAGCTTGGCAGGGAAGGATGAGCAGTTCTTC.

The rearrangement joins TRBV28 to TRBJ1-5; 7 bases are a match to TRBD1. Germline V gene sequence: CDR1 MDHEN, CDR2 SYDVKM. The CDR3 runs 14 residues. V trimming: 6 bases; J trimming: 6 bases; junction bases outside the gene matches: 8. CDR3 coding DNA: TGTGCCAGCAGCCCAGCGGCAGGGGGTCAGCCCCAGCATTTT. Residues: CASSPAAGGQPQHF.

The V call is TRBV5-5, the J call TRBJ2-2; the D is unclear. CDR1 is SGHKS and CDR2 is YYEKEE in the germline V gene (reference sequence). V was shortened by 4 bases and J by 4 bases, with 8 bases between the two germline ends. This CDR3 has 13 amino acids. The CDR3 is CASSRGSTGELFF. The DNA of the CDR3 is TGTGCCAGCAGCCGCGGATCCACCGGGGAGCTGTTTTTT. The full variable domain, with the rest looked up from reference TRBV5-5 and TRBJ2-2, is DAGVTQSPTHLIKTRGQQVTLRCSPISGHKSVSWYQQVLGQGPQFIFQYYEKEERGRGNFPDRFSARQFPNYSSELNVNALLLGDSALYLCASSRGSTGELFFGEGSRLTVL.

The V gene is TRBV21-1, the J gene TRBJ1-5; the DNA was not compared with TRBD1, the D call given in the table. TRBV21-1 is an annotated pseudogene. The CDR3 loop spans 13 amino acids. The CDR3 sequence is CASSNEPGQDWYF. DNA of the CDR3: TGTGCCAGCAGCAACGAGCCAGGACAGGATTGGTATTTT.

The V gene is TRBV23-1, the J gene TRBJ1-5; TRBD1 agrees at 9 bases. TRBV23-1 is filed as an ORF, its function uncertain. Trimming cost V 2 bases and J 5 bases; bases outside gene matches: 10. There are 17 residues in the CDR3. The CDR3 coding sequence is TGCGCCAGCAGTCAAAAGGGACAGGGAGTTTCCGATCAGCCCCAGCATTTT. Translated, it gives CASSQKGQGVSDQPQHF.

The chain combines TRBV5-1 with TRBJ2-5; 10 bases map to TRBD2. The CDR3 contains 17 residues. The V segment lost 0 bases and the J segment 4 bases; nucleotides outside the gene matches: 9. CDR1 and CDR2 (germline): SGHRS, YFSETQ. As DNA, the CDR3 is TGCGCCAGCAGCTTGGCCCTCGAGCGGGGGGGCGGAGAGACCCAGTACTTC. As protein: CASSLALERGGGETQYF. Together with reference TRBV5-1 and TRBJ2-5, the CDR3 gives the full variable domain: KAGVTQTPRYLIKTRGQQVTLSCSPISGHRSVSWYQQTPGQGLQFLFEYFSETQRNKGNFPGRFSGRQFSNSRSEMNVSTLELGDSALYLCASSLALERGGGETQYFGPGTRLLVL.

V usage is TRBV4-1 and J usage is TRBJ2-2; 9 nucleotides agree with TRBD2. CDR1 MGHRA and CDR2 YSYEKL come from the germline V gene. CDR3 length: 17 amino acids. Trimming removed 4 bases from V and 7 bases from J; junction bases left unmatched: 13. CDR3 region: CASSRFSAGGQGGELFF. In nucleotides, the CDR3 is TGCGCCAGCAGCCGTTTTTCGGCGGGGGGGCAAGGCGGGGAGCTGTTTTTT.

The chain uses TRBV5-4 and TRBJ2-7; D possibly corresponds to TRBD1 (6 bases). Trimming stripped 5 bases from V and 5 bases from J, with 17 bases between. The CDR3 has 14 residues. Germline V CDR1 and CDR2: SGHNT, YYREEE (reference sequence). The CDR3 region is CASRASLGAHEQYF. The CDR3 coding sequence is TGTGCCAGCAGAGCCAGTTTGGGGGCACACGAGCAGTACTTC.

V usage is TRBV5-5 and J usage is TRBJ1-2, with 11 bases aligning to TRBD1. From germline, CDR1 is SGHKS and CDR2 YYEKEE (reference sequence). The CDR3 sequence is 14 residues long. Trimming took 3 bases from V and 4 from J; bases not matched to a gene: 2. The DNA for the CDR3 is TGTGCCAGCAGCTGGGACAGGGGGTTCTATGGCTACACCTTC. It specifies CASSWDRGFYGYTF.

This clone was recorded once. The V and J genes are TRBV4-2 and TRBJ1-2, with D maybe TRBD1 (6 bases). Germline CDR1 and CDR2: LGHNA and YNFKEQ. Trimming took 1 base from V and 0 from J, leaving 12 bases between them. This CDR3 has 16 residues. The CDR3 coding sequence is TGTGCCAGCAGCCAAGGTCCCCAGGGGACTAACTATGGCTACACCTTC. It codes for CASSQGPQGTNYGYTF.

The gene calls are TRBV3-1 (or the pseudogene TRBV3-2) and TRBJ2-3; 15 bases fit TRBD2. The CDR3 is 16 amino acids. V shed 4 bases and J 6 bases; nucleotides not matched to a gene: 5. Germline V lookup: CDR1 LGHDT, CDR2 YNNKEL (reference sequence). DNA for the CDR3: TGTGCCAGCAGCCCGGGGACTAGCGGGGGGAGGGATACGCAGTATTTT. Translated: CASSPGTSGGRDTQYF.

V and J are TRBV12-5 and TRBJ2-6; D remains unclear. Looked up from germline, CDR1 is LGHNT and CDR2 is FRNRAP. V gave up 2 bases and J gave up 2 bases, with 13 bases separating them. CDR3 size: 17 residues. CDR3 protein: CASGLSRTNPGANVLTF. DNA for the CDR3: TGTGCTAGTGGTTTGTCCAGAACAAATCCTGGGGCCAACGTCCTGACTTTC.

The V gene is TRBV19, the J gene TRBJ1-4; 8 bases are shared with TRBD1. CDR1 LNHDA and CDR2 SQIVND come from the germline V gene (reference sequence). This CDR3 is built from 16 residues. The J segment lost 8 bases and the V segment lost 2 bases, leaving 10 bases of the junction unmatched. CDR3: CASSILGQGGKEKLFF. The CDR3 region has the DNA TGTGCCAGTAGTATATTAGGACAGGGAGGGAAAGAAAAACTGTTTTTT.

J is TRBJ2-3 and V is TRBV30, with D perhaps matching TRBD1 (5 bases). With 0 bases removed from V and 0 bases from J, the gap between germline ends came to 13 bases. Germline loops: CDR1 GTSNPN, CDR2 SVGIG (reference sequence). This CDR3 contains 16 residues. CDR3 region: CAWSVGIGESTDTQYF. CDR3 bases: TGTGCCTGGAGTGTTGGAATAGGGGAAAGCACAGATACGCAGTATTTT. The entire variable domain, with the rest obtained from reference TRBV30 and TRBJ2-3, is as follows: SQTIHQWPATLVQPVGSPLSLECTVEGTSNPNLYWYRQAAGRGLQLLFYSVGIGQISSEVPQNLSASRPQDRQFILSSKKLLLSDSGFYLCAWSVGIGESTDTQYFGPGTRLTVL.

Points on this clone: The junction does not match germline at one end; this may be a read error. This sample also contains other DNA sequences that code for the same CDR3. The J gene is TRBJ1-1, the V gene TRBV11-1; unclear D gene. From germline, CDR1 is SGHAT and CDR2 FQDESV (reference sequence). CDR3 length equals 13 residues. The chain's CDR3 is CASSVQVNTEAFF. For the CDR3, the DNA is TGTGCCAGCAGCGTGCAGGTGAATACTGAAGCTTTCTTT.

The rearrangement uses TRBV7-8 and TRBJ2-1, with a tentative D call TRBD2 (5 bases). Trimming stripped 6 bases from V and 6 bases from J, with 18 bases between. CDR1 SGHVS and CDR2 FQNEAQ come from the germline V gene. This CDR3 region has 15 residues. The CDR3 sequence: CASSRVLLGSNEQFF. The CDR3 DNA sequence: TGTGCCAGCAGTCGCGTCCTACTAGGATCCAATGAGCAGTTCTTC.

This clone was detected a few times. CDR3 nucleotides: TGTGCCAGCAGTCAGCTCCTAGCGGGGGAAGACGAGCAGTACTTC. Amino acids: CASSQLLAGEDEQYF. The rearrangement joins TRBV27 to TRBJ2-7; TRBD2 aligns across 10 bases. Trimming cost V 5 bases and J 5 bases; bases outside gene matches: 9. The CDR3 covers 15 residues. Germline values: CDR1 MNHEY, CDR2 SMNVEV (reference sequence).

J is TRBJ2-2 and V is TRBV6-5, with TRBD1 matching over 7 bases. The CDR3 runs 13 residues. Germline V gene lookup returns CDR1 MNHEY and CDR2 SVGAGI. With 7 bases clipped from V and 8 bases from J, the junction kept 7 bases outside the gene matches. CDR3 sequence: CASKRTGLGELFF. CDR3 DNA: TGTGCCAGCAAGCGGACAGGCTTAGGGGAGCTGTTTTTT.

The J gene is TRBJ2-1, the V gene TRBV5-6; tentatively, D is TRBD2 (5 bases). The CDR3 contains 13 residues. Germline V lookup: CDR1 SGHDT, CDR2 YYEEEE. The ends were cut back, 4 bases at V and 4 bases at J, with 9 bases in the middle. The CDR3 protein is CASSQWEYNEQFF. As DNA, the CDR3 is TGTGCCAGCAGCCAATGGGAGTACAATGAGCAGTTCTTC.

The gene calls are TRBV11-3 and TRBJ2-1; 12 bases line up with TRBD2. Germline V gene lookup returns CDR1 SGHNT and CDR2 YENEEA. The CDR3 totals 16 residues. Losses at the gene ends were 2 bases for V and 10 bases for J; bases not matched to a gene: 9. In DNA form, the CDR3 reads TGTGCCAGCAGCTTACTAGCGGGGGGGCGAAATGGGGAGCAGTTCTTC. Its protein is CASSLLAGGRNGEQFF.